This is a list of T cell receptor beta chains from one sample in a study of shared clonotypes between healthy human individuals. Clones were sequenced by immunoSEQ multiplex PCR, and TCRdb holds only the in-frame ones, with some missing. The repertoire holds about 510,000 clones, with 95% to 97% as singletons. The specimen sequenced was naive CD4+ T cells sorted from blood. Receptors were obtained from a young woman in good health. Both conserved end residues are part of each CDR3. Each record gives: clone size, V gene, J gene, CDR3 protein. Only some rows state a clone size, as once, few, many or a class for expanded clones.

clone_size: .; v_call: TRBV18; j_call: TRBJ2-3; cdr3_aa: CASSPYRAGGSTDTQYF
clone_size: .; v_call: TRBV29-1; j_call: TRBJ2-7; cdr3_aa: CSVVADYYEQYF
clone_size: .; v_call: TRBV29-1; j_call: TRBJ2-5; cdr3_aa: CSVEGTEETQYF
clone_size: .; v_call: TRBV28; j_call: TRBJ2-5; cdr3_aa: CASSDQPKETQYF
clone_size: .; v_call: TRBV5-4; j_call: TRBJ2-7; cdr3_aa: CASSLDRGTYEQYF
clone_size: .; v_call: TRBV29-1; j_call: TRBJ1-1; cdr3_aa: CSAMGTEAFF
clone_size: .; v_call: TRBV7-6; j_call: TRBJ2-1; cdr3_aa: CASSLALAGGQHEQFF
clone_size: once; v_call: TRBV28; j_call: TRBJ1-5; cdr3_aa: CASSYTGGTKKSNQPQHF
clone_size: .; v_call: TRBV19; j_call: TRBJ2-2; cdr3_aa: CASSKAATSGNENTGELFF
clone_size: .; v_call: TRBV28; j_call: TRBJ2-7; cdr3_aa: CASSFGGTYEQYF
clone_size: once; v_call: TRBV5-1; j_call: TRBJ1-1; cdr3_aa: CASSPGTVGVNTEAFF
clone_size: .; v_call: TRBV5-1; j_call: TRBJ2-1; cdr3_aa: CASSLGGRGRQFF
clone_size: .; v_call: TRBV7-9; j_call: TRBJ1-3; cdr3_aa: CASSFHAVSGNTIYF
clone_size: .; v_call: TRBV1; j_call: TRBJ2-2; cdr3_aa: CTSSQGVSDTGELFF
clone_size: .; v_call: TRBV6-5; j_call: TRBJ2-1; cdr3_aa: CASSYSGPGLAEEQFF
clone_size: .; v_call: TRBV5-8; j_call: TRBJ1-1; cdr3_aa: CASSSLRVNTEAFF
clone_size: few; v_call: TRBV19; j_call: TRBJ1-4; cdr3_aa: CASHRDRGEKLFF